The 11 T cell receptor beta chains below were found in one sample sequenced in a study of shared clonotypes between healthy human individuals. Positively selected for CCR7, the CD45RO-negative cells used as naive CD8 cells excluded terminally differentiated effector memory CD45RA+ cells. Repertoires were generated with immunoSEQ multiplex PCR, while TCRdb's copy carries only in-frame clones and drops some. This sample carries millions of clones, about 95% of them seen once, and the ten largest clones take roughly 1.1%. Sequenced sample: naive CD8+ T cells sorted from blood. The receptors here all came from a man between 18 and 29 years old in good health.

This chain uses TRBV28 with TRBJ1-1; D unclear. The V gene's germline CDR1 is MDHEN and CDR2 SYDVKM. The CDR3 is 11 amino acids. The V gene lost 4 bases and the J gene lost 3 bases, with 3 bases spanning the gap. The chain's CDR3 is CASSSDTEAFF. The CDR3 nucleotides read TGTGCCAGCAGTTCGGACACTGAAGCTTTCTTT.

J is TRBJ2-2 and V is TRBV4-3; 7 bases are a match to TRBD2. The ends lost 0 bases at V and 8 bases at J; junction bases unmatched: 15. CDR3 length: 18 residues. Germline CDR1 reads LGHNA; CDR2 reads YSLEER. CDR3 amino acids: CASSQDEGGSDRSGELFF. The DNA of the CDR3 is TGCGCCAGCAGCCAAGATGAGGGAGGGAGCGACAGATCGGGGGAGCTGTTTTTT.

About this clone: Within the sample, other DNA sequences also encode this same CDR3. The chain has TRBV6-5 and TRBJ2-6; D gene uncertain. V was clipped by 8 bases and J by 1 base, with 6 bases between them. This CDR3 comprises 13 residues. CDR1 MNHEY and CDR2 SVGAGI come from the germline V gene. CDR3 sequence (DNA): TGTGCCAGCCTGTCATCTGGGGCCAACGTCCTGACTTTC. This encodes CASLSSGANVLTF.

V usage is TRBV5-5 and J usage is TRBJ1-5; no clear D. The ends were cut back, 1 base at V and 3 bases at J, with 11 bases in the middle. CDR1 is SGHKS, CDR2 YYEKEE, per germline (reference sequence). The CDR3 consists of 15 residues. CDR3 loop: CASSLSGEDNQPQHF. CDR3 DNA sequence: TGTGCCAGCAGCTTGTCGGGAGAGGACAATCAGCCCCAGCATTTT.

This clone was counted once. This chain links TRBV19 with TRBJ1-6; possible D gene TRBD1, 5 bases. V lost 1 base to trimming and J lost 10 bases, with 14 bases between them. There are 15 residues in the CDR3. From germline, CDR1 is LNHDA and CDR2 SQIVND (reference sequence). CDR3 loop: CASSIGGVTGSPLHF. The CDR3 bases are TGTGCCAGTAGTATAGGTGGGGTAACAGGATCACCCCTCCACTTT. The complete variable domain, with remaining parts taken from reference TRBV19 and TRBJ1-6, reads DGGITQSPKYLFRKEGQNVTLSCEQNLNHDAMYWYRQDPGQGLRLIYYSQIVNDFQKGDIAEGYSVSREKKESFPLTVTSAQKNPTAFYLCASSIGGVTGSPLHFGNGTRLTVT.

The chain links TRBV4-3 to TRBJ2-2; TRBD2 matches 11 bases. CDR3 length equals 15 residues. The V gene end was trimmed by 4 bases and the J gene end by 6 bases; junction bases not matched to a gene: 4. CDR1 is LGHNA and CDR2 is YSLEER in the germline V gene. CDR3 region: CASSLTSGSSGELFF. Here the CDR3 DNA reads TGCGCCAGCAGCCTTACTAGCGGGAGTTCCGGGGAGCTGTTTTTT.

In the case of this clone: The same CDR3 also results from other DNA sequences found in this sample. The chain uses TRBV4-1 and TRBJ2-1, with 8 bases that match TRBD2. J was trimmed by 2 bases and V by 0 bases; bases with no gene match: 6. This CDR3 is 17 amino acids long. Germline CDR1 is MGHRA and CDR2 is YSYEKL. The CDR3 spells CASSQDGLAGAYNEQFF. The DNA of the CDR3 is TGCGCCAGCAGCCAAGATGGACTAGCAGGGGCCTACAATGAGCAGTTCTTC.

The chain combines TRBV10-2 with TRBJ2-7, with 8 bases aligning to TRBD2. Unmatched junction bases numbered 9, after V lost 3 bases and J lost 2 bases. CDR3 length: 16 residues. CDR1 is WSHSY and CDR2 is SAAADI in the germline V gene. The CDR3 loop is CASSDPGGGKTYEQYF. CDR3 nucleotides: TGCGCCAGCAGTGACCCCGGGGGGGGGAAGACCTACGAGCAGTACTTC.

The CDR3 sequence is CASSSDETGYEQYF. In DNA, the CDR3 is TGTGCCAGCAGCTCAGACGAGACGGGCTACGAGCAGTACTTC. The V gene is TRBV11-2, the J gene TRBJ2-7; D gene unclear. V shed 4 bases and J shed 3 bases, with 13 bases lying between them. This CDR3 has 14 residues. The V gene's germline CDR1 is SGHAT and CDR2 FQNNGV.

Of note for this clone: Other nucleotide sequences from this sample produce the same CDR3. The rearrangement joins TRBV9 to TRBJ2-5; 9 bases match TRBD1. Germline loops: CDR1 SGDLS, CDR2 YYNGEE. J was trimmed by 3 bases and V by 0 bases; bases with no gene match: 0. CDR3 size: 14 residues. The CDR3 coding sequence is TGTGCCAGCAGCGTAGGGACAGGGGAAGAGACCCAGTACTTC. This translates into CASSVGTGEETQYF.

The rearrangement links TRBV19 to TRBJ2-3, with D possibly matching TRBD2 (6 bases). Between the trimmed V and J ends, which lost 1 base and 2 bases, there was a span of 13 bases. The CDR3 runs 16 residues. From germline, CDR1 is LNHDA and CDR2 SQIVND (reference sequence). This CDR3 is CASSIGPGTLTDTQYF. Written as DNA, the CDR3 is TGTGCCAGTAGTATAGGCCCCGGGACTCTCACAGATACGCAGTATTTT.